This entry lists 32 T cell receptor beta chains sequenced from one sample in a study of blood T cell repertoires in COVID-19. Generated by immunoSEQ multiplex PCR, the TCRdb table keeps only in-frame clones and is missing some. This table has around 140,000 clones, about 70% appearing once. Sequenced: peripheral blood. The origin of the receptors is a woman aged 70-85 years with acute or convalescent COVID-19.

The rearrangement uses TRBV6-5 and TRBJ1-3; 7 positions agree with TRBD1. The CDR3 length is 15 residues. The germline V gene encodes CDR1 MNHEY and CDR2 SVGAGI. V lost 6 bases to trimming and J lost 0 bases; unmatched junction nucleotides: 5. This chain's CDR3 is CASSHRGSSGNTIYF. CDR3 DNA sequence: TGTGCCAGCAGCCACAGGGGATCCTCTGGAAACACCATATATTTT.

The V gene is TRBV4-1, the J gene TRBJ1-2; 7 bases are a match to TRBD1. Unmatched junction bases numbered 11, after V lost 0 bases and J lost 7 bases. Per the germline V gene, CDR1 is MGHRA and CDR2 is YSYEKL. The CDR3 runs to 16 residues. The CDR3 region is CASSQEVGRGLSGYTF. The DNA for the CDR3 is TGCGCCAGCAGCCAAGAGGTCGGCAGGGGGTTGAGTGGCTACACCTTC.

The gene calls are TRBV11-2 and TRBJ2-5; 9 nucleotides match TRBD2. CDR1 and CDR2 from the germline V gene are SGHAT and FQNNGV. The V and J ends lost 1 base and 5 bases, in that order; junction bases with no gene match: 11. The CDR3 is made up of 17 amino acids. CDR3 nucleotides: TGTGCCAGCAGCTTAGGGACAGTAGCGGGAGTCGGCGAGACCCAGTACTTC. Translation: CASSLGTVAGVGETQYF.

This clone has only a few counts. The chain has TRBV19 and TRBJ2-1; 16 bases align to TRBD2. The CDR3 loop spans 16 amino acids. Germline V CDR1 and CDR2: LNHDA, SQIVND (reference sequence). With V trimmed by 7 bases and J by 6 bases, 6 bases remained unmatched. This CDR3 is CASNTGLAGGVNEQFF. The CDR3 nucleotides read TGTGCCAGTAATACGGGACTAGCGGGAGGGGTCAATGAGCAGTTCTTC.

CDR3 sequence (DNA): TGTGCCAGTTCGGGTGGACTAGCGGGAGTAGATACGCAGTATTTT. It yields the protein CASSGGLAGVDTQYF. This chain joins TRBV2 and TRBJ2-3, with 13 nucleotides matching TRBD2. CDR1 and CDR2 (germline): SNHLY, FYNNEI. The CDR3 length is 15 residues. The trim removed 9 bases at V and 5 bases at J, leaving 8 bases unmatched.

In DNA form, the CDR3 reads TGTGCCAGCAGTGCACCGGGACAGACTAACTATGGCTACACCTTC. Encoded protein: CASSAPGQTNYGYTF. The chain carries TRBV28 and TRBJ1-2; 7 bases are shared with TRBD1. Trimming took 5 bases from V and 0 from J; bases not matched to a gene: 6. Per the germline V gene, CDR1 is MDHEN and CDR2 is SYDVKM. This CDR3 has 15 residues.

V usage is TRBV12-3 or TRBV12-4 and J usage is TRBJ2-7, with 8 positions matching TRBD2. With V trimmed by 3 bases and J by 6 bases, 4 bases remained unmatched. There are 13 residues in the CDR3. The CDR3 bases are TGTGCCAGCAGTTTTGGACTAGCTGGCGAGCAGTACTTC. Its protein is CASSFGLAGEQYF.

The table lists this clone with a count of one. Sequence at one end of the junction differs from germline and may be a read error. CDR3 DNA: TGTGCTAGCAGCTTAGGGGGACTAGCGAGCCAAGAGACCCAGTACTTC. Protein: CASSLGGLASQETQYF. The J gene is TRBJ2-5, the V gene TRBV7-7; 10 positions agree with TRBD2. From germline, CDR1 is SSHAT and CDR2 FNYEAQ (reference sequence). The CDR3 has 16 amino acids.

This clone occurred many times. The chain couples TRBV7-9 to TRBJ2-3; D call uncertain. Germline-derived CDR1 and CDR2 are SEHNR and FQNEAQ (reference sequence). The CDR3 is 16 amino acids. V was pared by 3 bases and J by 2 bases, with 15 bases between. CDR3 DNA sequence: TGTGCCAGCAGCTTGGGCAGCCTCGTGATCACAGATACGCAGTATTTT. This sequence encodes CASSLGSLVITDTQYF.

CDR3: CASSEQGVSTDTQYF. CDR3 DNA sequence: TGTGCCAGCAGTGAACAGGGGGTTAGCACAGATACGCAGTATTTT. This chain connects TRBV6-1 to TRBJ2-3, with TRBD1 matching 7 bases. V was clipped by 2 bases and J by 0 bases; unmatched bases: 2. In germline, CDR1 is MNHNS, CDR2 SASEGT. This CDR3 spans 15 amino acids.

This clone was recorded once. J is TRBJ2-7 and V is TRBV19; 7 nucleotides line up with TRBD2. CDR3 length: 14 amino acids. J was trimmed by 3 bases and V by 5 bases; bases with no gene match: 7. Germline CDR1 reads LNHDA; CDR2 reads SQIVND (reference sequence). CDR3: CASSPRGVYYEQYF. The CDR3 DNA reads TGTGCCAGTAGTCCCCGGGGGGTGTACTACGAGCAGTACTTC. The variable domain in full, with the rest retrieved from reference TRBV19 and TRBJ2-7, is DGGITQSPKYLFRKEGQNVTLSCEQNLNHDAMYWYRQDPGQGLRLIYYSQIVNDFQKGDIAEGYSVSREKKESFPLTVTSAQKNPTAFYLCASSPRGVYYEQYFGPGTRLTVT.

The gene calls are TRBV4-3 and TRBJ2-7; D possibly corresponds to TRBD1 (5 bases). CDR3 length: 16 amino acids. Per germline, CDR1 LGHNA and CDR2 YSLEER. Trimming took off 2 bases at V and 3 bases at J, with 17 bases between the two ends. The CDR3 bases are TGCGCCAGCAGCCAAACCGGAACAGGCTCTTACTACGAGCAGTACTTC. As protein: CASSQTGTGSYYEQYF.

This clone was detected a few times. The V call is TRBV2, the J call TRBJ2-7; 8 positions agree with TRBD2. The CDR3 totals 16 residues. CDR1 is SNHLY, CDR2 FYNNEI, per germline. V trimming: 6 bases; J trimming: 2 bases; junction bases outside the gene matches: 12. The CDR3 region is CASRPYLAGGTYEQYF. The CDR3 DNA follows: TGTGCCAGCAGACCCTATCTAGCGGGCGGGACCTACGAGCAGTACTTC.

The chain combines TRBV7-8 with TRBJ2-7; a possible D gene is TRBD2 (6 bases). CDR3 length: 14 amino acids. CDR1 and CDR2 (germline): SGHVS, FQNEAQ. The V gene lost 2 bases and the J gene lost 5 bases, with 13 bases spanning the gap. CDR3 in amino acids: CASSLLRGNNEQYF. CDR3 nucleotide sequence: TGTGCCAGCAGCTTATTACGGGGGAACAACGAGCAGTACTTC.

The V gene is TRBV18, the J gene TRBJ2-5; 8 bases align to TRBD1. With 0 bases clipped from V and 4 bases from J, the junction kept 10 bases outside the gene matches. Germline CDR1 is KGHSH and CDR2 is LQKENI. The CDR3 consists of 17 residues. The CDR3 spells CASSPPAGQGVTETQYF. The CDR3 coding sequence is TGTGCCAGCTCACCACCGGCTGGACAGGGAGTCACAGAGACCCAGTACTTC.

The J gene is TRBJ1-1, the V gene TRBV7-9; 8 bases agree with TRBD1. CDR3 length equals 14 residues. Germline V CDR1 and CDR2: SEHNR, FQNEAQ (reference sequence). V gave up 3 bases and J gave up 5 bases; unmatched junction bases: 5. CDR3 protein: CASSFPYRGTEAFF. In DNA form, the CDR3 reads TGTGCCAGCAGCTTTCCCTACAGGGGGACTGAAGCTTTCTTT. The full variable domain, rest sourced from reference TRBV7-9 and TRBJ1-1, is DTGVSQNPRHKITKRGQNVTFRCDPISEHNRLYWYRQTLGQGPEFLTYFQNEAQLEKSRLLSDRFSAERPKGSFSTLEIQRTEQGDSAMYLCASSFPYRGTEAFFGQGTRLTVV.

This clone was counted once. The rearrangement joins TRBV6-6 to TRBJ2-5, with TRBD2 matching 8 bases. Unmatched junction bases numbered 10, after V lost 6 bases and J lost 7 bases. Germline CDR1 is MNHNY and CDR2 is SVGAGI (reference sequence). The CDR3 runs to 14 residues. The CDR3 sequence: CASSPGGVGVTQYF. The CDR3 coding sequence is TGTGCCAGCAGCCCGGGGGGGGTGGGAGTGACCCAGTACTTC.

CDR3 amino acids: CASSQGTSGSYNEQFF. The CDR3 DNA sequence: TGCGCCAGCAGCCAAGGGACTAGCGGGAGTTACAATGAGCAGTTCTTC. The chain is built from TRBV4-1 and TRBJ2-1, with 13 bases aligning to TRBD2. V dropped 1 base and J dropped 4; count of bases not matched to a gene: 1. The CDR3 length is 16 residues. Germline V lookup: CDR1 MGHRA, CDR2 YSYEKL.

The chain employs TRBV27 and TRBJ1-1; 9 bases are a match to TRBD1. This CDR3 comprises 13 residues. J was trimmed by 4 bases and V by 8 bases; bases with no gene match: 5. The germline V gene has CDR1 MNHEY and CDR2 SMNVEV (reference sequence). The CDR3 is CASGDRVGTEAFF. CDR3 in DNA: TGTGCCAGCGGGGACAGGGTTGGCACTGAAGCTTTCTTT.

This clone was detected a few times. The CDR3 bases are TGTGCCAGCAGCTTCAGCACGGGACAGGGCTTCAACTATGGCTACACCTTC. It yields the protein CASSFSTGQGFNYGYTF. The chain links TRBV7-2 to TRBJ1-2; 9 nucleotides agree with TRBD1. Germline V gene sequence: CDR1 SGHTA, CDR2 FQGNSA. V gave up 3 bases and J gave up 2 bases; unmatched junction bases: 10. The CDR3 length is 17 residues.

This clone showed up just a few times. This chain uses TRBV15 with TRBJ2-1; D uncertain. Germline CDR1 is LNHNV and CDR2 is YYDKDF (reference sequence). The V and J ends lost 0 bases and 4 bases respectively, with 10 bases between them. This CDR3 is 15 amino acids long. This CDR3 is CATSRDGGKYNEQFF. CDR3 sequence (DNA): TGTGCCACCAGCAGAGATGGTGGCAAATACAATGAGCAGTTCTTC. Drawing the rest from reference TRBV15 and TRBJ2-1, the complete variable domain is DAMVIQNPRYQVTQFGKPVTLSCSQTLNHNVMYWYQQKSSQAPKLLFHYYDKDFNNEADTPDNFQSRRPNTSFCFLDIRSPGLGDTAMYLCATSRDGGKYNEQFFGPGTRLTVL.

This chain links TRBV5-1 with TRBJ2-2, with TRBD2 as a possible D gene (6 bases). CDR3 length: 14 residues. The V gene lost 8 bases and the J gene lost 4 bases, with 15 bases spanning the gap. Germline CDR1 SGHRS, CDR2 YFSETQ. The chain's CDR3 is CASGSGVTTGELFF. The DNA of the CDR3 is TGCGCCAGTGGGTCGGGGGTGACCACCGGGGAGCTGTTTTTT.

The chain links TRBV6-2 or TRBV6-3 to TRBJ1-2, with 7 bases fitting TRBD1. V trimming: 6 bases; J trimming: 4 bases; junction bases outside the gene matches: 14. The CDR3 spans 16 residues. Germline-derived CDR1 and CDR2 are MNHEY and SVGEGT. The CDR3 reads CASSKPSRQGGYGYTF. Here the CDR3 DNA reads TGTGCCAGCAGCAAACCCAGTCGACAGGGTGGCTATGGCTACACCTTC.

J is TRBJ2-3 and V is TRBV5-1, with 12 bases aligning to TRBD2. Germline values: CDR1 SGHRS, CDR2 YFSETQ. The CDR3 is made up of 17 amino acids. V dropped 4 bases and J dropped 0; count of bases not matched to a gene: 6. The CDR3, as DNA: TGCGCCAGCAGCCCTGAACTAGCGGGGGGAAGCACAGATACGCAGTATTTT. It encodes CASSPELAGGSTDTQYF.

The chain carries TRBV27 and TRBJ1-5; TRBD1 aligns across 8 bases. This CDR3 comprises 17 residues. Germline lookup yields CDR1 MNHEY and CDR2 SMNVEV (reference sequence). The V and J ends lost 6 bases and 0 bases, in that order; junction bases with no gene match: 10. The chain's CDR3 is CASRPGQETYSNQPQHF. The CDR3 DNA reads as TGTGCCAGCAGGCCGGGACAGGAGACGTATAGCAATCAGCCCCAGCATTTT.

DNA of the CDR3: TGTGCCAGCAGTCAGACGGGGGGCTCTGGGGCCAACGTCCTGACTTTC. It specifies CASSQTGGSGANVLTF. The chain is built from TRBV28 and TRBJ2-6; 7 bases line up with TRBD2. This CDR3 comprises 16 residues. The V gene's germline CDR1 is MDHEN and CDR2 SYDVKM. V was pared by 5 bases and J by 0 bases, with 4 bases of the junction left unmatched. The complete variable domain, with remaining parts taken from reference TRBV28 and TRBJ2-6, reads DVKVTQSSRYLVKRTGEKVFLECVQDMDHENMFWYRQDPGLGLRLIYFSYDVKMKEKGDIPEGYSVSREKKERFSLILESASTNQTSMYLCASSQTGGSGANVLTFGAGSRLTVL.

Turning to this clone: The identical CDR3 is also encoded by other nucleotide sequences in the sample. The chain uses TRBV5-4 and TRBJ1-2; 7 bases are a match to TRBD1. CDR1 and CDR2 (germline): SGHNT, YYREEE (reference sequence). The ends lost 2 bases at V and 4 bases at J; junction bases unmatched: 5. The CDR3 extends over 14 amino acids. The DNA for the CDR3 is TGTGCCAGCAGCTTAGGGGGCCTAATCTATGGCTACACCTTC. It specifies CASSLGGLIYGYTF.

This clone was seen a single time. This chain connects TRBV7-9 to TRBJ1-3, with 9 bases identical to TRBD1. The CDR3 consists of 15 residues. Losses at the gene ends were 3 bases for V and 4 bases for J; bases not matched to a gene: 4. Germline V gives CDR1 SEHNR, CDR2 FQNEAQ (reference sequence). CDR3: CASSFTGGRGNTIYF. CDR3 nucleotide sequence: TGTGCCAGCAGCTTTACAGGGGGCCGCGGAAACACCATATATTTT.

This chain links TRBV19 with TRBJ1-2; 9 bases map to TRBD1. V was clipped by 6 bases and J by 4 bases; unmatched bases: 12. The CDR3 extends over 16 amino acids. The germline V gene encodes CDR1 LNHDA and CDR2 SQIVND (reference sequence). The CDR3 bases are TGTGCCAGTAGGTCTTCACAGGGGGCGGTCGGCTATGGCTACACCTTC. It is translated as CASRSSQGAVGYGYTF. Full variable domain (remainder filled in from reference TRBV19 and TRBJ1-2): DGGITQSPKYLFRKEGQNVTLSCEQNLNHDAMYWYRQDPGQGLRLIYYSQIVNDFQKGDIAEGYSVSREKKESFPLTVTSAQKNPTAFYLCASRSSQGAVGYGYTFGSGTRLTVV.

V and J are TRBV3-1 (or the pseudogene TRBV3-2) and TRBJ2-3, with 12 bases lining up with TRBD2. V trimming: 2 bases; J trimming: 1 base; junction bases outside the gene matches: 10. The CDR3 contains 19 residues. The germline V gene encodes CDR1 LGHDT and CDR2 YNNKEL (reference sequence). In nucleotides, the CDR3 is TGTGCCAGCAGCCAAAACCTAGCGGGAGGGCCAAGTGGCACAGATACGCAGTATTTT. Protein sequence: CASSQNLAGGPSGTDTQYF.

This clone was counted a single time. The chain is built from TRBV10-3 and TRBJ2-7; 10 bases match TRBD2. This CDR3 comprises 14 residues. V shed 6 bases, J shed 6 bases, and the junction held 8 bases outside the gene matches. CDR1 ENHRY and CDR2 SYGVKD come from the germline V gene. This chain's CDR3 is CAIRPGTSVSEQYF. In DNA, the CDR3 is TGTGCCATCAGGCCCGGGACTAGCGTCAGCGAGCAGTACTTC.

This clone was recorded once. The CDR3 nucleotides are TGTGCCAGCAGCCCACAGGGGGCGCGACCCACTGAAGCTTTCTTT. It codes for CASSPQGARPTEAFF. The chain couples TRBV7-2 to TRBJ1-1, with 9 bases lining up with TRBD1. The V gene's germline CDR1 is SGHTA and CDR2 FQGNSA. The CDR3 loop spans 15 amino acids. V lost 5 bases, J lost 4 bases, and 8 bases stayed unmatched.